This T cell receptor beta chain derives from a study of blood T cell repertoires in COVID-19. The wider study: Samples of COVID-19 (acute and convalescent) were obtained from the United States, Italy and Spain.

Original data processing: Amplifying reference gene primers gave estimates of nucleated cell counts. Profiled with immunoSEQ multiplex PCR; TCRdb holds only in-frame clones, not every one. V, J and clone size are taken as reported in that table, and D and trimming were inferred from the DNA itself. Of a few hundred thousand clones in the sample, around 87% were seen once. Sample: peripheral blood. This clonotype was sampled from a woman between 45 and 60 years old who had recovered from COVID-19.

The CDR3 spells CAGRQGYSYTF. The CDR3 coding sequence is TGTGCCGGCCGCCAGGGGTATAGCTACACCTTC. The chain has TRBV30 and TRBJ1-2; D may be TRBD1 (6 bases). The germline V gene has CDR1 GTSNPN and CDR2 SVGIG (reference sequence). Between the trimmed V and J ends, which lost 8 bases and 9 bases, there was a span of 16 bases. The CDR3 is made up of 11 amino acids.